This section outlines one TCR beta chain sequence together with its context. Its antigen is still unknown. HCMV serostatus was determined by detecting HCMV-specific IgG in serum with a commercial ELISA kit. Peripheral blood mononuclear cells were isolated from blood by Ficoll density gradient centrifugation. In the germline V gene, CDR1 corresponds to SGHTA and CDR2 to FQGTGA. From the cysteine up to the phenylalanine, the CDR3 has a length of 15 residues. No DNA sequence was recorded. The sample originates from a study of T cells expressing NK-cell markers (dated by TCRdb to about 2020). About the full investigation: Three sorted T-cell subsets (CD3+CD56+NKG2C+, CD3+CD56+NKG2C- and CD3+CD56-NKG2C+) from fewer than 10 donors had their TCR beta-chain repertoires profiled. Seven of the eight sequenced donors were HCMV-seropositive and one was HCMV-seronegative. The eight sequenced donors were randomly selected healthy volunteers, three men and five women. Libraries were sequenced as 2 x 150 bp reads on Illumina HiSeq 2000/2500, MiSeq or NextSeq.

Beyond this particular receptor, the publication reports: Those dominant clonotypes were again the most abundant among CD3+CD56-NKG2C+ cells in a few donors, at roughly 28.3-65%. In six or seven donors, the dominant CD3+CD56+NKG2C+ clonotypes ranked among the top 10 CD8+ clonotypes, making up 1.0-7.0% of CD8+ T cells. Whether the expanded NKG2C-expressing T cell clones were specific for HCMV antigens was left unclear.

Instrument on record: Illumina HiSeq 2000. The TCR beta cDNA libraries were made using 5'RACE template switching, a step that added both a universal primer site and unique molecular identifiers. cDNA synthesis was primed from the TCR beta constant segment and was followed by two successive PCR amplification steps. As for the original processing: MIGEC was used to demultiplex reads and group reads by UMI, and MiTCR was used to assemble and quantify clonotypes. To remove erroneous sequences, TCR cDNA sequences were retained only when supported by two or more reads. The tcR package was used for downstream repertoire analysis, and clonotypes were matched across fractions by CDR3 nucleotide sequence plus V segment. VDJmatch was used to annotate antigen specificity against VDJdb, with one amino acid substitution allowed in CDR3. Reads reprocessed by TCRdb are summarized as one entry per CDR3 protein sequence, and DNA is absent. Clone size and V and J calls follow TCRdb, not the original study. The sample's records list 25,000 to 35,000 distinct CDR3 sequences. Together, the top ten hold about 55% of the sample.

The receptor was derived from a woman aged 18-69 years in good health. In this chain, TRBV7-3 is recombined with TRBJ2-1; TCRdb selects TRBD1, and the lack of DNA leaves this call unchecked. The sample was blood T cells: a sorted CD56 or NKG2C T cell subset, CD4+ or CD8+ T cells, or bulk PBMC T cells (not recorded which). CDR3 region: CASSEFPGDYNEQFF.